This TCR beta chain was recorded in a study of cytomegalovirus exposure and HLA in healthy donors. This CDR3 spans 16 amino acids. Germline-derived CDR1 and CDR2 are KGHSH and LQKENI. The V end lost 0 bases, the J end lost 8 bases, and 17 bases lay between the germline ends. With 60 Vbeta and 13 Jbeta primers, the PCR was carried out. The method was immunoSEQ multiplex PCR; TCRdb's version includes in-frame clones alone and lacks a portion of them. This sample has 150,000 to 200,000 clones, with approximately 83% found just once. This TCR derives from a boy aged 2 to 9 in good health and CMV-seronegative. The V gene is TRBV18, the J gene TRBJ2-1, with a weak D call TRBD1 (6 bases). Sample: PBMCs. CDR3 region: CASSPPNRAVWYEQFF. The DNA of the CDR3 is TGTGCCAGCTCACCACCGAACAGGGCGGTTTGGTATGAGCAGTTCTTC.